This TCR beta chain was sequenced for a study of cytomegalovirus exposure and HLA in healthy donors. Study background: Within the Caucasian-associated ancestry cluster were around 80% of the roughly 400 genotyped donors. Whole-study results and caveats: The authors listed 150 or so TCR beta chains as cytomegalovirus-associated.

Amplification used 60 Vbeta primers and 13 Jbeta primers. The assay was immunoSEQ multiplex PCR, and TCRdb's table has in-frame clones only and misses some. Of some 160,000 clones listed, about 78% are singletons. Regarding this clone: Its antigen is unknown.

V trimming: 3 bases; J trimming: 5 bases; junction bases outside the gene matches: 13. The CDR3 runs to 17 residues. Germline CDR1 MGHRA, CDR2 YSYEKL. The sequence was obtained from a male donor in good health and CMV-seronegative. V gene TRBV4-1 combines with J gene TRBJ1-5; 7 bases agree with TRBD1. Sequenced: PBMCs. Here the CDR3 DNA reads TGCGCCAGCAGCCACACCCTCAGACAGGGAGTAGATCAGCCCCAGCATTTT. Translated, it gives CASSHTLRQGVDQPQHF.